These 29 T cell receptor beta chains were sequenced from one sample in a study of T cells in Graves' hyperthyroidism and ophthalmopathy. Amplified TCR beta CDR3 regions derived from RNA transcripts. TCR CDR3 underwent first-round RT-PCR with the HTBI primer set. TCRdb fed the multiplex PCR reads into MiXCR, producing one record per CDR3 protein. The sample lists almost 500,000 distinct CDR3 sequences, around a fifth occurring once. Sample: blood. These receptors were taken from a woman aged 65 to 85 with Graves' ophthalmopathy.

In this sample, this clonotype turned up a few times. This chain links TRBV7-9 with TRBJ2-3, with TRBD2 matching 12 bases. CDR1 SEHNR and CDR2 FQNEAQ come from the germline V gene (reference sequence). V was pared by 1 base and J by 6 bases, with 8 bases of the junction left unmatched. The CDR3 totals 17 residues. The CDR3 region is CASSLDKLAGGPDTQYF. DNA of the CDR3: TGTGCCAGCAGCTTAGACAAACTAGCGGGAGGTCCCGATACGCAGTATTTT.

Turning to this clonotype: Mismatch with germline at one junction end may stem from a read error. The chain links TRBV11-2 to TRBJ1-1, with D unresolved. Germline CDR1 reads SGHAT; CDR2 reads FQNNGV. This CDR3 has 14 amino acids. This CDR3 is CASSLAQSNTEAIF. Written as DNA, the CDR3 is TGTGCCAGCAGCTTAGCCCAGTCGAACACTGAAGCTATCTTT.

The V gene is TRBV20-1, the J gene TRBJ2-1, with 11 bases identical to TRBD1. CDR3 length: 13 amino acids. CDR1 is DFQATT, CDR2 SNEGSKA, per germline (reference sequence). V gave up 5 bases and J gave up 7 bases; unmatched junction bases: 4. CDR3 in DNA: TGCAGTGCTCTGGACAGGGGGCCGAATGAGCAGTTCTTC. Translating it yields CSALDRGPNEQFF.

The J gene is TRBJ2-5, the V gene TRBV4-1, with a tentative D call TRBD1 (5 bases). Germline loops: CDR1 MGHRA, CDR2 YSYEKL. V lost 5 bases, J lost 0 bases, and 13 bases lay in between. CDR3 length equals 15 residues. The CDR3 spells CASSSNRMYQETQYF. CDR3 coding DNA: TGCGCCAGCAGCAGCAACAGGATGTACCAAGAGACCCAGTACTTC.

J is TRBJ1-2 and V is TRBV19, with D uncertain. Trimming took off 9 bases at V and 3 bases at J, with 11 bases between the two ends. Germline assignment: CDR1 LNHDA and CDR2 SQIVND (reference sequence). The CDR3 covers 12 residues. DNA of the CDR3: TGTGCCAGCGTCGCTCTTGACTATGGCTACACCTTC. Translated, it gives CASVALDYGYTF.

In its sample, this clonotype was seen many times. This chain connects TRBV7-2 to TRBJ2-7, with 11 bases matching TRBD1. There are 12 residues in the CDR3. Trimming cost V 4 bases and J 8 bases; bases outside gene matches: 1. Per the germline V gene, CDR1 is SGHTA and CDR2 is FQGNSA. CDR3 DNA sequence: TGTGCCAGCAGCTGGACAGGGGGCCAGCAGTACTTC. Residues: CASSWTGGQQYF.

The V call is TRBV5-6, the J call TRBJ2-5, with TRBD1 identical over 7 bases. With 1 base clipped from V and 2 bases from J, the junction kept 5 bases outside the gene matches. CDR1 and CDR2 from the germline V gene are SGHDT and YYEEEE. CDR3 length equals 15 residues. CDR3 DNA: TGTGCCAGCAGCTTGCAGGGGGTGGGACAAGAGACCCAGTACTTC. Its protein product is CASSLQGVGQETQYF.

Comments on this clonotype: A clone one base away is much larger, so this may be a read error. J is TRBJ1-1 and V is TRBV12-3 or TRBV12-4, with D perhaps TRBD1 (5 bases). The CDR3 has 14 amino acids. The CDR3 sequence is CASTLGQTNAEAFF. CDR3 DNA: TGTGCCAGTACGCTGGGGCAGACGAACGCTGAAGCTTTCTTT.

As for this clonotype: One base away lies a much larger clone, so this may be a sequencing read error. The J gene is TRBJ1-1, the V gene TRBV2; D is ambiguous. Germline V CDR1 and CDR2: SNHLY, FYNNEI. CDR3 length: 11 residues. This CDR3 reads CSSSVRPEAFF. CDR3 in DNA: TGTTCCAGCAGTGTCCGGCCTGAAGCTTTCTTT.

This clonotype was recorded only once. This sequence joins TRBV19 and TRBJ2-6; D might be TRBD1 or TRBD2, each matching 5 bases. The CDR3 has 16 residues. Per germline, CDR1 LNHDA and CDR2 SQIVND (reference sequence). The V gene lost 3 bases and the J gene lost 2 bases, with 11 bases spanning the gap. CDR3 in DNA: TGTGCCAGTAGTATCCCTCAGGGAGCTGGGGCCAACGTCCTGACTTTC. Its protein is CASSIPQGAGANVLTF. The whole variable domain, filled in from reference TRBV19 and TRBJ2-6, reads DGGITQSPKYLFRKEGQNVTLSCEQNLNHDAMYWYRQDPGQGLRLIYYSQIVNDFQKGDIAEGYSVSREKKESFPLTVTSAQKNPTAFYLCASSIPQGAGANVLTFGAGSRLTVL.

Worth noting for this clonotype: Since a much larger clone is just one base distant, this may be a read error. The V gene is TRBV12-3 or TRBV12-4, the J gene TRBJ1-1; D unclear. This CDR3 spans 13 amino acids. Here the CDR3 reads CAGSSTDATEAFF. CDR3 nucleotides: TGTGCCGGCAGCTCAACAGATGCGACTGAAGCTTTCTTT.

The chain employs TRBV7-3 and TRBJ2-2; 7 bases fit TRBD1. Unmatched junction bases numbered 6, after V lost 4 bases and J lost 4 bases. The CDR3 is 15 amino acids. Per the germline V gene, CDR1 is SGHTA and CDR2 is FQGTGA. As DNA, the CDR3 is TGTGCCAGCAGCTCCTTGACAGGGAGCACCGGGGAGCTGTTTTTT. It is translated as CASSSLTGSTGELFF.

This clonotype has a count of ten or more. This chain uses TRBV2 with TRBJ1-1; no definite D call. The V end lost 5 bases, the J end lost 4 bases, and 14 bases lay between the germline ends. CDR3 length: 14 residues. Germline V gene sequence: CDR1 SNHLY, CDR2 FYNNEI. The CDR3 region is CASSMTGEGTEAFF. CDR3 DNA: TGTGCCAGCAGTATGACCGGGGAAGGCACTGAAGCTTTCTTT.

This clonotype was observed at least ten times. The chain employs TRBV14 and TRBJ2-2; TRBD2 is a possible D gene (6 bases). The V and J ends lost 4 bases and 7 bases respectively, with 16 bases between them. The germline V gene encodes CDR1 SGHDN and CDR2 FVKESK. This CDR3 has 15 amino acids. The CDR3 nucleotides are TGTGCCAGCAGCCGGGAGGCCGGGACGGTCGGGGAGCTGTTTTTT. This codes for CASSREAGTVGELFF.

V is TRBV7-9 and J is TRBJ2-3; no reliable D call. Trimming stripped 4 bases from V and 4 bases from J, with 12 bases between. The length of the CDR3 is 14 residues. The germline V gene encodes CDR1 SEHNR and CDR2 FQNEAQ (reference sequence). Here the CDR3 DNA reads TGTGCCAGCAGCTACGGTGGCCCAGCAGATACGCAGTATTTT. Translation gives CASSYGGPADTQYF.

The V call is TRBV6-1, the J call TRBJ2-3; 10 nucleotides align to TRBD2. With 8 bases clipped from V and 0 bases from J, the junction kept 5 bases outside the gene matches. From germline, CDR1 is MNHNS and CDR2 SASEGT. The CDR3 has 15 amino acids. This chain's CDR3 is CASEASGSSTDTQYF. The CDR3 bases are TGTGCCAGCGAGGCTAGCGGGAGTAGCACAGATACGCAGTATTTT.

This clonotype was found many times. The chain combines TRBV2 with TRBJ2-1, with 7 bases fitting TRBD2. There are 15 residues in the CDR3. J was trimmed by 2 bases and V by 6 bases; bases with no gene match: 7. Germline-derived CDR1 and CDR2 are SNHLY and FYNNEI. In nucleotides, the CDR3 is TGTGCCAGCAGCCCGACTAGCAGGACCTACAATGAGCAGTTCTTC. It specifies CASSPTSRTYNEQFF.

The table lists this clonotype with a count of one. V usage is TRBV5-8 and J usage is TRBJ2-2; D gene unclear. There are 12 residues in the CDR3. Per the germline V gene, CDR1 is SGHTS and CDR2 is YDEGEE. The V gene lost 5 bases and the J gene lost 6 bases, with 8 bases spanning the gap. CDR3 sequence (DNA): TGTGCCAGCAGGGCTTTCGCCGGGGAGCTGTTTTTT. Translating it yields CASRAFAGELFF.

This clonotype was observed many times. V is TRBV6-1 and J is TRBJ2-7, with a tentative D call TRBD1 (5 bases). V lost 2 bases and J 5 bases, leaving 13 bases between the germline ends. In germline, CDR1 is MNHNS, CDR2 SASEGT. There are 14 residues in the CDR3. The CDR3 DNA reads as TGTGCCAGCAGTGAATGGGCCAGGGTCGACGAGCAGTACTTC. Residues: CASSEWARVDEQYF.

In its sample, this clonotype was seen many times. The rearrangement joins TRBV12-3 or TRBV12-4 to TRBJ2-1; D is possibly TRBD1 (5 bases). The CDR3 is 11 amino acids. V was pared by 5 bases and J by 10 bases, with 9 bases between. CDR3 protein: CASSRGREQFF. CDR3 coding DNA: TGTGCCAGCAGTAGGGGAAGGGAGCAGTTCTTC.

Remarks on this clonotype: Possible read error: a much larger clone is one base away. It is likely a read error, because the conserved phenylalanine at the end of the CDR3 is missing. The V call is TRBV2, the J call TRBJ2-3; 9 nucleotides agree with TRBD2. The CDR3 has 15 amino acids. V trimming: 7 bases; J trimming: 2 bases; junction bases outside the gene matches: 7. In germline, CDR1 is SNHLY, CDR2 FYNNEI. The chain's CDR3 is CASTQSGRYTDTQYL. In DNA form, the CDR3 reads TGTGCCAGCACACAGAGCGGGAGGTACACAGATACGCAGTATCTT.

This clonotype turned up a few times. This sequence joins TRBV12-3 or TRBV12-4 and TRBJ2-1; D perhaps matches TRBD1 (6 bases). The CDR3 totals 14 residues. Trimming pared 5 bases from V and 9 bases from J, leaving 17 bases between. The CDR3 loop reads CASSSRTQGIEQFF. CDR3 in DNA: TGTGCCAGCAGTAGCAGGACACAGGGAATTGAGCAGTTCTTC.

The chain couples TRBV5-1 to TRBJ1-2; D is uncertain. The germline CDR1 and CDR2 sequences are SGHRS and YFSETQ. This CDR3 contains 14 residues. V lost 6 bases, J lost 8 bases, and 20 bases lay in between. CDR3 residues: CASNPDGFVGGYTF. DNA of the CDR3: TGCGCCAGCAACCCCGATGGATTTGTGGGGGGCTACACCTTC.

CDR3 residues: CATSDSKRGGADIQYF. The CDR3 region has the DNA TGTGCCACCAGTGATTCCAAGCGAGGGGGAGCTGACATTCAGTACTTC. This chain joins TRBV24-1 and TRBJ2-4, with D possibly being TRBD1 (6 bases). Looked up from germline, CDR1 is KGHDR and CDR2 is SFDVKD. The CDR3 is 16 residues long. Trimming left V 2 bases short and J 8 bases short, with 18 bases between.

This clonotype was detected a few times. DNA for the CDR3: TGTGCCAGCAGCCCTCGGACTAGCGGGAGTATAACAGATACGCAGTATTTT. Translation gives CASSPRTSGSITDTQYF. The chain links TRBV7-9 to TRBJ2-3; 13 bases are shared with TRBD2. CDR3 length: 17 residues. Looked up from germline, CDR1 is SEHNR and CDR2 is FQNEAQ (reference sequence). The junction had 8 bases not matched to a gene; V was cut back by 5 bases and J by 3 bases.

A few counts support this clonotype. This sequence joins TRBV19 and TRBJ2-7; TRBD2 matches 9 bases. CDR1 is LNHDA and CDR2 is SQIVND in the germline V gene (reference sequence). This CDR3 comprises 14 residues. The junction had 14 bases not matched to a gene; V was cut back by 10 bases and J by 7 bases. CDR3 nucleotide sequence: TGTGCCACTTCACTAGCGGGCCGAGGTCGAGAGCAGTACTTC. Protein sequence: CATSLAGRGREQYF.

A few counts support this clonotype. The chain joins TRBV5-6 to TRBJ2-3; D ambiguous. The CDR3 contains 16 residues. The germline V gene encodes CDR1 SGHDT and CDR2 YYEEEE. The germline V and J ends were trimmed by 5 bases and 6 bases, with 22 bases remaining between them. The CDR3 loop reads CASRHLFAVPPDTQYF. The CDR3 DNA is TGTGCCAGCAGACATCTTTTTGCGGTCCCCCCGGATACGCAGTATTTT.

The genes are TRBV6-5 and TRBJ1-1; D may be TRBD1 (6 bases). The CDR3 consists of 15 residues. The germline CDR1 and CDR2 sequences are MNHEY and SVGAGI. Trimming took off 4 bases at V and 8 bases at J, with 20 bases between the two ends. The CDR3 coding sequence is TGTGCCAGCAGTTCTCCTGCGGGGGCCGATGCGGAAGCTTTCTTT. This gives the protein CASSSPAGADAEAFF.

J is TRBJ2-3 and V is TRBV5-1, with D perhaps matching TRBD1 or TRBD2 (5 bases each). Between the trimmed V and J ends, which lost 3 bases and 2 bases, there was a span of 22 bases. This CDR3 is built from 18 residues. Per the germline V gene, CDR1 is SGHRS and CDR2 is YFSETQ. The CDR3 reads CASSWGATRRGPTDTQYF. CDR3 DNA sequence: TGCGCCAGCAGCTGGGGTGCAACCCGCCGGGGACCCACAGATACGCAGTATTTT. Using reference TRBV5-1 and TRBJ2-3 for the parts outside the CDR3, the full variable domain is KAGVTQTPRYLIKTRGQQVTLSCSPISGHRSVSWYQQTPGQGLQFLFEYFSETQRNKGNFPGRFSGRQFSNSRSEMNVSTLELGDSALYLCASSWGATRRGPTDTQYFGPGTRLTVL.